These 18 T cell receptor beta chains originate from one sample sequenced in a study of T-cell reconstitution after alpha-beta-depleted transplantation in children. Molecular barcoding with unique molecular identifiers was used for the TCRbeta library. A single record per CDR3 protein comes from TCRdb applying MiXCR to the PCR reads. The sample lists 750,000 to 950,000 distinct CDR3 sequences, approximately 15% seen once, with approximately 5% in the top ten. The sample here was PBMCs, mostly from graft donor cells, taken 360 days after TCRalphabeta/CD19-depleted stem cell transplant. The source of these receptors is a male patient aged 5 to 17 who had a stem cell transplant for acute lymphoblastic leukemia, so the T cells may come from the graft donor.

This clonotype turned up a few times. The genes are TRBV5-6 and TRBJ2-7, with no clear D. The germline V gene encodes CDR1 SGHDT and CDR2 YYEEEE. V was pared by 3 bases and J by 3 bases, with 10 bases between. This CDR3 spans 13 amino acids. The CDR3 spells CASSSLRHYEQYF. The CDR3 DNA is TGTGCCAGCAGCTCTCTGCGGCACTACGAGCAGTACTTC.

The chain recombines TRBV6-1 with TRBJ2-3; the match to TRBD1 covers 11 bases. This CDR3 is 15 amino acids long. Trimming cost V 8 bases and J 4 bases; bases outside gene matches: 8. The germline CDR1 and CDR2 sequences are MNHNS and SASEGT. In DNA form, the CDR3 reads TGTGCCAGCCAACGGGACAGGGGGTGGCCAGATACGCAGTATTTT. It codes for CASQRDRGWPDTQYF.

This clonotype has ten or more counts. The chain links TRBV25-1 to TRBJ2-1, with D perhaps TRBD2 (6 bases). The CDR3 has 15 residues. V shed 3 bases and J shed 8 bases, with 17 bases lying between them. Germline V lookup: CDR1 MGHDK, CDR2 SYGVNS. The CDR3 spells CASSDASRTGDEQFF. DNA of the CDR3: TGTGCCAGCAGTGACGCTTCTAGAACGGGAGATGAGCAGTTCTTC.

The chain couples TRBV21-1 to TRBJ1-4. TRBV21-1 counts as a pseudogene. The CDR3 totals 13 residues. The CDR3 DNA sequence: TGTGCCAGCAGCAAACGGGGATTGGAAAAACTGTTTTTT. This codes for CASSKRGLEKLFF.

V and J are TRBV10-3 and TRBJ2-7; TRBD2 matches 12 bases. The CDR3 covers 16 residues. V gave up 6 bases and J gave up 5 bases; unmatched junction bases: 11. Germline assignment: CDR1 ENHRY and CDR2 SYGVKD. The chain's CDR3 is CAISWYLAGGPNEQYF. The DNA of the CDR3 is TGTGCCATCAGCTGGTATCTAGCGGGAGGGCCCAACGAGCAGTACTTC.

The chain has TRBV18 and TRBJ2-5, with 8 bases fitting TRBD1. The CDR3 is 11 residues long. V lost 7 bases, J lost 5 bases, and 0 bases stayed unmatched. CDR1 is KGHSH, CDR2 LQKENI, per germline. The CDR3 spells CASWDRETQYF. CDR3 sequence (DNA): TGTGCCAGCTGGGACAGGGAGACCCAGTACTTC. The whole variable domain, filled in from reference TRBV18 and TRBJ2-5, reads NAGVMQNPRHLVRRRGQEARLRCSPMKGHSHVYWYRQLPEEGLKFMVYLQKENIIDESGMPKERFSAEFPKEGPSILRIQQVVRGDSAAYFCASWDRETQYFGPGTRLLVL.

This clonotype has at least ten counts. The CDR3 DNA follows: TGTGCCAGCAGTTTATGGGGACAGGGATACAATGAGCAGTTCTTC. Amino acid sequence: CASSLWGQGYNEQFF. V is TRBV27 and J is TRBJ2-1; 9 bases align to TRBD1. In germline, CDR1 is MNHEY, CDR2 SMNVEV (reference sequence). The CDR3 covers 15 residues. V dropped 1 base and J dropped 4; count of bases not matched to a gene: 2.

This clonotype appeared many times. The chain employs TRBV4-1 and TRBJ1-1, with D hard to call. The CDR3 covers 17 residues. Germline lookup yields CDR1 MGHRA and CDR2 YSYEKL. Trimming stripped 2 bases from V and 0 bases from J, with 16 bases between. The CDR3 is CASSQNPSRSMNTEAFF. As DNA, the CDR3 is TGCGCCAGCAGCCAAAACCCCAGCCGTTCCATGAACACTGAAGCTTTCTTT.

The CDR3 loop reads CSVYRTGSPEELFF. In nucleotides, the CDR3 is TGCAGCGTCTATCGGACAGGGAGCCCGGAGGAGCTGTTTTTT. The rearrangement joins TRBV29-1 to TRBJ2-2; 8 bases line up with TRBD1. V lost 6 bases and J lost 10; bases outside the gene matches: 13. Germline loops: CDR1 SQVTM, CDR2 ANQGSEA. The CDR3 is 14 residues long.

J is TRBJ1-6 and V is TRBV5-1, with D unresolved. The CDR3 has 15 residues. Per germline, CDR1 SGHRS and CDR2 YFSETQ. The V end lost 0 bases, the J end lost 7 bases, and 11 bases lay between the germline ends. The CDR3 reads CASSLDGSRNSPLHF. DNA for the CDR3: TGCGCCAGCAGCTTGGACGGGAGCAGGAATTCACCCCTCCACTTT.

V gene TRBV29-1 combines with J gene TRBJ2-7; TRBD1 agrees at 9 bases. The CDR3 contains 14 residues. V shed 7 bases, J shed 3 bases, and the junction held 10 bases outside the gene matches. CDR1 SQVTM and CDR2 ANQGSEA come from the germline V gene. The CDR3 loop reads CSAAPGTGNYEQYF. CDR3 bases: TGCAGCGCGGCCCCCGGGACAGGGAACTACGAGCAGTACTTC.

This clonotype has more than one count but fewer than ten. V and J are TRBV12-5 and TRBJ2-5; 10 nucleotides line up with TRBD1. The V and J ends lost 1 base and 5 bases, in that order; junction bases with no gene match: 1. This CDR3 region has 14 residues. The germline V gene has CDR1 LGHNT and CDR2 FRNRAP. The CDR3 loop is CASGLGTGGETQYF. The CDR3 nucleotides are TGTGCTAGTGGTTTGGGGACAGGGGGGGAGACCCAGTACTTC.

The rearrangement uses TRBV12-3 or TRBV12-4 and TRBJ2-7, with D perhaps matching TRBD1 (10 bases). The CDR3 covers 20 residues. Trimming shortened V by 6 bases and J by 4 bases, and 34 bases separated the two germline ends. The CDR3 reads CASRSTGTGALSTSGYEQYF. The CDR3 DNA is TGTGCCAGCAGGTCCACCGGGACAGGGGCACTTTCGACTAGCGGATACGAGCAGTACTTC.

This clonotype was seen a handful of times. The V call is TRBV6-1, the J call TRBJ2-1; TRBD2 matches 10 bases. Trimming took 7 bases from V and 10 from J; bases not matched to a gene: 10. This CDR3 region has 14 residues. The germline CDR1 and CDR2 sequences are MNHNS and SASEGT. The CDR3 DNA reads TGTGCCAGCAACCCGGGACTAGCGCGCCCCGAGCAGTTCTTC. It specifies CASNPGLARPEQFF.

This clonotype was detected many times. The chain has TRBV7-3 and TRBJ1-1; D gene uncertain. The CDR3 is made up of 14 amino acids. Trimming cost V 2 bases and J 0 bases, with 7 bases left between them. The germline CDR1 and CDR2 sequences are SGHTA and FQGTGA. CDR3 DNA: TGTGCCAGCAGCTTAGCAGGAATGAACACTGAAGCTTTCTTT. It codes for CASSLAGMNTEAFF. The full variable domain, its missing parts supplied by reference TRBV7-3 and TRBJ1-1, is GAGVSQTPSNKVTEKGKYVELRCDPISGHTALYWYRQSLGQGPEFLIYFQGTGAADDSGLPNDRFFAVRPEGSVSTLKIQRTERGDSAVYLCASSLAGMNTEAFFGQGTRLTVV.

This clonotype has a handful of counts. The chain has TRBV7-9 and TRBJ2-7; a possible D gene is TRBD1 (5 bases). CDR3 length: 13 amino acids. The germline V and J ends were trimmed by 8 bases and 4 bases, with 15 bases remaining between them. Germline assignment: CDR1 SEHNR and CDR2 FQNEAQ (reference sequence). Here the CDR3 DNA reads TGTGCCAGCGCGGAGCAGGGAACGTACGAGCAGTACTTC. Translating it yields CASAEQGTYEQYF.

This clonotype was counted many times. V gene TRBV12-3 or TRBV12-4 combines with J gene TRBJ2-7, with a tentative D call TRBD2 (7 bases). The V end lost 3 bases, the J end lost 3 bases, and 18 bases lay between the germline ends. This CDR3 comprises 16 residues. The CDR3 sequence is CASSFLGRGAGYEQYF. The DNA for the CDR3 is TGTGCCAGCAGTTTTTTGGGCCGGGGGGCTGGCTACGAGCAGTACTTC.

The sample holds many counts of this clonotype. This chain links TRBV29-1 with TRBJ2-1, with D maybe TRBD1 (6 bases). From germline, CDR1 is SQVTM and CDR2 ANQGSEA. This CDR3 has 14 residues. Trimming cost V 4 bases and J 8 bases, with 18 bases left between them. The CDR3: CSVVGQGSRDEQFF. DNA for the CDR3: TGCAGCGTTGTCGGGCAGGGGAGTCGGGATGAGCAGTTCTTC.